Each of the 30 T cell receptor beta chains below was sequenced from the same sample in a study of blood T cell repertoires in COVID-19. Method: immunoSEQ multiplex PCR; TCRdb's copy keeps in-frame clones and lacks some. This table holds 180,000 or so clones, roughly 84% found once. The specimen sequenced was PBMCs or T cells enriched from blood (not recorded which). Receptors originate from a human donor with acute COVID-19. The donor label of this sample is uncertain.

The V gene is TRBV2, the J gene TRBJ2-5; weak D call: TRBD1 (7 bases). Germline V gene sequence: CDR1 SNHLY, CDR2 FYNNEI. The CDR3 sequence is 14 residues long. V lost 7 bases to trimming and J lost 3 bases, with 15 bases between them. CDR3 sequence (DNA): TGTGCCAGCACCCCCAGGGGGGTGAAAGAGACCCAGTACTTC. Its protein is CASTPRGVKETQYF.

This chain connects TRBV2 to TRBJ2-2; D is uncertain. V was clipped by 2 bases and J by 0 bases, with 7 bases between them. The CDR3 totals 15 residues. CDR1 is SNHLY and CDR2 is FYNNEI in the germline V gene. CDR3 coding DNA: TGTGCCAGCAGTGAATCGTCAGCGAACACCGGGGAGCTGTTTTTT. Residues: CASSESSANTGELFF.

The V call is TRBV19, the J call TRBJ2-5, with 7 nucleotides matching TRBD2. CDR3 size: 15 residues. Trimming took 3 bases from V and 4 from J; bases not matched to a gene: 8. Looked up from germline, CDR1 is LNHDA and CDR2 is SQIVND (reference sequence). The CDR3 coding sequence is TGTGCCAGTAGTATGCCCCGGGCTAGCGGAGAGACCCAGTACTTC. Translating gives CASSMPRASGETQYF.

V usage is TRBV7-2 and J usage is TRBJ1-6; TRBD1 matches 12 bases. The V and J ends lost 1 base and 0 bases, in that order; junction bases with no gene match: 4. The CDR3 contains 19 residues. Germline loops: CDR1 SGHTA, CDR2 FQGNSA. The CDR3 protein is CASSLEGQGASSYNSPLHF. The CDR3 coding sequence is TGTGCCAGCAGCTTAGAGGGACAGGGGGCGAGCTCCTATAATTCACCCCTCCACTTT. Filled out from reference TRBV7-2 and TRBJ1-6, the complete variable domain reads GAGVSQSPSNKVTEKGKDVELRCDPISGHTALYWYRQSLGQGLEFLIYFQGNSAPDKSGLPSDRFSAERTGGSVSTLTIQRTQQEDSAVYLCASSLEGQGASSYNSPLHFGNGTRLTVT.

This clone was seen a handful of times. The genes are TRBV4-3 and TRBJ1-5; TRBD1 might be the D (5 bases). Germline CDR1 and CDR2: LGHNA and YSLEER. CDR3 length equals 14 residues. The ends were cut back, 1 base at V and 7 bases at J, with 11 bases in the middle. This chain's CDR3 is CASSQGRGEQPQHF. The CDR3, as DNA: TGCGCCAGCAGCCAAGGTCGGGGGGAACAGCCCCAGCATTTT.

V is TRBV15 and J is TRBJ2-4; 8 bases are a match to TRBD2. CDR1 and CDR2 (germline): LNHNV, YYDKDF (reference sequence). J gave up 9 bases and V 4 bases, and 11 bases lay outside the gene matches. The CDR3 has 15 amino acids. The CDR3 region is CATSTGGRPPGIQYF. The CDR3 region has the DNA TGTGCCACCAGCACGGGGGGGCGACCCCCCGGCATTCAGTACTTC.

The chain couples TRBV30 to TRBJ2-2, with 9 bases aligning to TRBD1. Trimming took 3 bases from V and 5 from J; bases not matched to a gene: 7. Germline V gene data show CDR1 as GTSNPN and CDR2 as SVGIG (reference sequence). The CDR3 sequence is 15 residues long. As DNA, the CDR3 is TGTGCCTGGAGCGCGGGACAGGGAAGGACCGGGGAGCTGTTTTTT. This sequence encodes CAWSAGQGRTGELFF. The full variable domain, its missing parts supplied by reference TRBV30 and TRBJ2-2, is SQTIHQWPATLVQPVGSPLSLECTVEGTSNPNLYWYRQAAGRGLQLLFYSVGIGQISSEVPQNLSASRPQDRQFILSSKKLLLSDSGFYLCAWSAGQGRTGELFFGEGSRLTVL.

This sequence joins TRBV4-2 and TRBJ2-6; 7 bases map to TRBD2. The V gene end was trimmed by 0 bases and the J gene end by 2 bases; junction bases not matched to a gene: 10. Germline CDR1 is LGHNA and CDR2 is YNFKEQ. The CDR3 is 19 amino acids. DNA for the CDR3: TGTGCCAGCAGCCAAGATTCGCGCGGGGGTATCACTGGGGCCAACGTCCTGACTTTC. Its translation is CASSQDSRGGITGANVLTF.

This clone has just one count. This chain joins TRBV11-2 and TRBJ2-1; no clear D gene. The CDR3 runs 13 residues. V lost 2 bases, J lost 4 bases, and 6 bases lay in between. CDR1 and CDR2 (germline): SGHAT, FQNNGV. The chain's CDR3 is CASSLSFYNEQFF. CDR3 sequence (DNA): TGTGCCAGCAGCTTATCATTTTACAATGAGCAGTTCTTC.

The rearrangement links TRBV10-3 to TRBJ2-2; unclear D gene. The CDR3 has 14 amino acids. From germline, CDR1 is ENHRY and CDR2 SYGVKD. V was shortened by 0 bases and J by 5 bases, with 7 bases between the two germline ends. CDR3: CAISESTGTGELFF. The CDR3, as DNA: TGTGCCATCAGTGAGTCGACCGGGACCGGGGAGCTGTTTTTT.

This chain connects TRBV5-6 to TRBJ2-3; 7 bases are a match to TRBD2. The CDR3 is 17 residues long. Germline V gene lookup returns CDR1 SGHDT and CDR2 YYEEEE. After removal of 0 bases from V and 2 bases from J, the junction contained 9 bases not matched to a gene. CDR3 residues: CASSLEGTGTNTDTQYF. CDR3 nucleotide sequence: TGTGCCAGCAGCTTGGAGGGGACCGGGACTAACACAGATACGCAGTATTTT.

The rearrangement links TRBV25-1 to TRBJ2-2, with 7 bases matching TRBD1. Unmatched junction bases numbered 3, after V lost 6 bases and J lost 5 bases. CDR1 MGHDK and CDR2 SYGVNS come from the germline V gene. The CDR3 consists of 13 residues. The CDR3, as DNA: TGTGCCAGCAGACCAGGGGGTACCGGGGAGCTGTTTTTT. Its translation: CASRPGGTGELFF. The entire variable domain, with the rest obtained from reference TRBV25-1 and TRBJ2-2, is as follows: EADIYQTPRYLVIGTGKKITLECSQTMGHDKMYWYQQDPGMELHLIHYSYGVNSTEKGDLSSESTVSRIRTEHFPLTLESARPSHTSQYLCASRPGGTGELFFGEGSRLTVL.

The chain carries TRBV2 and TRBJ2-7; 11 nucleotides align to TRBD2. V trimming: 10 bases; J trimming: 3 bases; junction bases outside the gene matches: 5. CDR1 is SNHLY and CDR2 is FYNNEI in the germline V gene. This CDR3 is built from 13 residues. The CDR3 loop reads CATTSGGHYEQYF. The DNA for the CDR3 is TGTGCCACCACTAGCGGGGGACACTACGAGCAGTACTTC.

The chain carries TRBV25-1 and TRBJ1-2; no reliable D call. Trimming stripped 2 bases from V and 3 bases from J, with 10 bases between. Germline V gives CDR1 MGHDK, CDR2 SYGVNS. The CDR3 totals 14 residues. CDR3 nucleotide sequence: TGTGCCAGCAGTGAAAGGAAGGGAGACTATGGCTACACCTTC. Translating gives CASSERKGDYGYTF.

The rearrangement uses TRBV27 and TRBJ1-3; possibly TRBD1 for D (5 bases). The germline V and J ends were trimmed by 6 bases and 0 bases, with 9 bases remaining between them. Germline V gene lookup returns CDR1 MNHEY and CDR2 SMNVEV (reference sequence). The CDR3 loop spans 14 amino acids. In DNA, the CDR3 is TGTGCCAGCAGAGACAGACACTCTGGAAACACCATATATTTT. Amino acids: CASRDRHSGNTIYF.

V and J are TRBV7-9 and TRBJ1-1; 11 positions match TRBD1. The CDR3 is made up of 15 amino acids. The ends lost 3 bases at V and 6 bases at J; junction bases unmatched: 6. The germline V gene has CDR1 SEHNR and CDR2 FQNEAQ (reference sequence). The CDR3 nucleotides read TGTGCCAGCAGCTTGGGGGACAGGGGGAGCGCTGAAGCTTTCTTT. It codes for CASSLGDRGSAEAFF.

The V gene is TRBV4-1, the J gene TRBJ1-1; the match to TRBD1 covers 9 bases. Germline V gene lookup returns CDR1 MGHRA and CDR2 YSYEKL. The length of the CDR3 is 20 residues. With V trimmed by 4 bases and J by 4 bases, 22 bases remained unmatched. The CDR3 loop reads CASSPRHRSTGGRKFTEAFF. CDR3 nucleotide sequence: TGCGCCAGCAGCCCTCGCCACCGATCAACAGGGGGCAGGAAGTTCACTGAAGCTTTCTTT.

The chain combines TRBV7-9 with TRBJ2-2, with D perhaps TRBD1 (5 bases). This CDR3 contains 14 residues. Germline V lookup: CDR1 SEHNR, CDR2 FQNEAQ (reference sequence). Trimming stripped 11 bases from V and 6 bases from J, with 19 bases between. Here the CDR3 reads CAAYRKHKAGELFF. The CDR3 DNA reads as TGTGCCGCCTACAGGAAGCATAAGGCCGGGGAGCTGTTTTTT.

This clone was recorded once. V usage is TRBV27 and J usage is TRBJ1-2; D might be TRBD1 (5 bases). V lost 4 bases and J lost 5, with 14 bases in between. The CDR3 runs to 14 residues. CDR1 is MNHEY, CDR2 SMNVEV, per germline (reference sequence). The chain's CDR3 is CASSSAGLGYGYTF. CDR3 DNA sequence: TGTGCCAGCAGTTCCGCGGGGCTAGGGTATGGCTACACCTTC.

The CDR3 coding sequence is TGTGCCAGCAGCCCAATCACAGGGGGCGAGCAGTACTTC. This gives the protein CASSPITGGEQYF. V usage is TRBV11-2 and J usage is TRBJ2-7, with TRBD1 matching over 8 bases. Germline loops: CDR1 SGHAT, CDR2 FQNNGV. The CDR3 loop spans 13 amino acids. The V segment lost 5 bases and the J segment 6 bases; nucleotides outside the gene matches: 6. Combining the CDR3 with reference TRBV11-2 and TRBJ2-7 gives the whole variable domain EAGVAQSPRYKIIEKRQSVAFWCNPISGHATLYWYQQILGQGPKLLIQFQNNGVVDDSQLPKDRFSAERLKGVDSTLKIQPAKLEDSAVYLCASSPITGGEQYFGPGTRLTVT.

This chain uses TRBV20-1 with TRBJ1-4; D is possibly TRBD1 (6 bases). This CDR3 spans 13 amino acids. CDR1 DFQATT and CDR2 SNEGSKA come from the germline V gene (reference sequence). V lost 3 bases to trimming and J lost 8 bases, with 13 bases between them. CDR3 sequence reads: CSASGGLGEKLFF. The CDR3 DNA follows: TGCAGTGCTAGTGGGGGCCTTGGGGAAAAACTGTTTTTT.

The chain has TRBV13 and TRBJ2-7; 8 bases are a match to TRBD2. The CDR3 has 16 amino acids. Germline CDR1 reads PRHDT; CDR2 reads FYEKMQ (reference sequence). The V and J ends lost 6 bases and 0 bases, in that order; junction bases with no gene match: 10. In nucleotides, the CDR3 is TGTGCCAGCAGGCGACTGGGTAGCGGGGCCTCCTACGAGCAGTACTTC. Translating gives CASRRLGSGASYEQYF.

The gene calls are TRBV6-5 and TRBJ1-2; D gene uncertain. V dropped 6 bases and J dropped 4 bases, with 18 bases sitting between them. Germline CDR1 reads MNHEY; CDR2 reads SVGAGI. The CDR3 loop spans 15 amino acids. The CDR3 DNA reads as TGTGCCAGCAGCCCCGAGTCCATGAGGAGCTATGGCTACACCTTC. Translating it yields CASSPESMRSYGYTF.

J is TRBJ2-5 and V is TRBV21-1; TRBD1 is the table's D call, not checked against the DNA. TRBV21-1 is termed a pseudogene. CDR3 length equals 16 residues. CDR3: CASSKALGQKQETQYF. Here the CDR3 DNA reads TGTGCCAGCAGCAAAGCGCTTGGACAAAAACAAGAGACCCAGTACTTC.

The rearrangement links TRBV25-1 to TRBJ1-1; no clear D gene. The V gene's germline CDR1 is MGHDK and CDR2 SYGVNS. The CDR3 is 16 amino acids. V dropped 6 bases and J dropped 3 bases, with 20 bases sitting between them. The CDR3 DNA follows: TGTGCCAGCAGCCCCCTGGAAAGTGGAGGGTACACTGAAGCTTTCTTT. Encoded protein: CASSPLESGGYTEAFF.

V usage is TRBV6-2 or TRBV6-3 and J usage is TRBJ1-4; TRBD1 is a possible D gene (5 bases). Deletions cut 0 bases from V and 6 bases from J, with 17 bases between. There are 17 residues in the CDR3. Germline V gene sequence: CDR1 MNHEY, CDR2 SVGEGT. The CDR3: CASSYSAGLYYDEKLFF. In DNA, the CDR3 is TGTGCCAGCAGTTACTCGGCAGGGTTGTATTACGATGAAAAACTGTTTTTT.

The gene calls are TRBV4-3 and TRBJ2-1; D call uncertain. In germline, CDR1 is LGHNA, CDR2 YSLEER. Trimming removed 1 base at V and 7 bases at J, with 11 bases between. The CDR3 is made up of 14 amino acids. CDR3: CASSQGLPGNEQFF. In nucleotides, the CDR3 is TGCGCCAGCAGCCAAGGGCTACCAGGAAATGAGCAGTTCTTC.

The chain uses TRBV7-7 and TRBJ1-4; D is undetermined. The V and J ends lost 5 bases and 0 bases respectively, with 19 bases between them. This CDR3 comprises 18 residues. Germline loops: CDR1 SSHAT, CDR2 FNYEAQ (reference sequence). CDR3 in DNA: TGTGCCAGCAGCCCCATAAACCGGGTTACGACAACTAATGAAAAACTGTTTTTT. Encoded protein: CASSPINRVTTTNEKLFF. Full variable domain (rest looked up from reference TRBV7-7 and TRBJ1-4): GAGVSQSPRYKVTKRGQDVTLRCDPISSHATLYWYQQALGQGPEFLTYFNYEAQPDKSGLPSDRFSAERPEGSISTLTIQRTEQRDSAMYRCASSPINRVTTTNEKLFFGSGTQLSVL.

The gene calls are TRBV19 and TRBJ2-3; TRBD2 matches 8 bases. The CDR3 spans 13 residues. Germline CDR1 is LNHDA and CDR2 is SQIVND (reference sequence). Trimming at V came to 5 bases and at J to 6 bases, leaving 4 bases not matched to a gene. In nucleotides, the CDR3 is TGTGCCAGTAGTTTCCAGCGGGGGGATACGCAGTATTTT. It is translated as CASSFQRGDTQYF. Looking up the rest from reference TRBV19 and TRBJ2-3 gives the full variable domain: DGGITQSPKYLFRKEGQNVTLSCEQNLNHDAMYWYRQDPGQGLRLIYYSQIVNDFQKGDIAEGYSVSREKKESFPLTVTSAQKNPTAFYLCASSFQRGDTQYFGPGTRLTVL.

The chain is built from TRBV30 and TRBJ1-5; D is unresolved. Germline V gives CDR1 GTSNPN, CDR2 SVGIG (reference sequence). V lost 2 bases and J lost 3, with 8 bases in between. CDR3 length: 13 amino acids. CDR3 bases: TGTGCCTGGAGTCGGCGGGACAATCAGCCCCAGCATTTT. Amino acid sequence: CAWSRRDNQPQHF.